A single sample gave rise to the 15 T cell receptor beta chains below, sequenced in a study of shared clonotypes between healthy human individuals. Clones were sequenced by immunoSEQ multiplex PCR, and TCRdb holds only the in-frame ones, with some missing. The table records over a million clones, about 80% of them present only once. The sequenced sample was memory CD4+ T cells from PBMCs. Subset defined: CD45RA-negative fraction. The receptors were gathered from a man between 18 and 29 years old in good health. Some clones in this sample may be carry-over from other donors' samples.

J is TRBJ1-1 and V is TRBV11-2, with D unclear. Trimming removed 1 base from V and 5 bases from J, with 8 bases in between. CDR1 is SGHAT, CDR2 FQNNGV, per germline. The CDR3 totals 13 residues. The CDR3 nucleotides read TGTGCCAGCAGCTTAGGTTGGACGACTGAAGCTTTCTTT. The encoded protein is CASSLGWTTEAFF.

The rearrangement links TRBV5-1 to TRBJ2-1; 11 bases match TRBD2. J gave up 7 bases and V 3 bases, and 9 bases lay outside the gene matches. This CDR3 is built from 16 residues. Germline V gives CDR1 SGHRS, CDR2 YFSETQ. CDR3 nucleotide sequence: TGCGCCAGCAGCTCTGATGGGACTAGCGGAACTAATGAGCAGTTCTTC. It encodes CASSSDGTSGTNEQFF.

The V and J genes are TRBV14 and TRBJ2-5; D might be TRBD2 (7 bases). This CDR3 comprises 17 residues. In germline, CDR1 is SGHDN, CDR2 FVKESK. V was cut by 4 bases and J by 10 bases, with 28 bases left in between. In DNA form, the CDR3 reads TGTGCCAGCAGCCCACCAGGGCTGTCAGGGGTCGGGAGGATCCAGTACTTC. Protein sequence: CASSPPGLSGVGRIQYF. The full variable domain, completed using reference TRBV14 and TRBJ2-5, is EAGVTQFPSHSVIEKGQTVTLRCDPISGHDNLYWYRRVMGKEIKFLLHFVKESKQDESGMPNNRFLAERTGGTYSTLKVQPAELEDSGVYFCASSPPGLSGVGRIQYFGPGTRLLVL.

This clone occurred once. The rearrangement links TRBV6-5 to TRBJ1-2; tentative D call: TRBD1 (5 bases). Deletions cut 0 bases from V and 7 bases from J, with 15 bases between. Germline CDR1 is MNHEY and CDR2 is SVGAGI. The length of the CDR3 is 15 residues. The CDR3 coding sequence is TGTGCCAGCAGTTACTCAAGGTACCAGGGTCGTGGCTACACCTTC. Its protein is CASSYSRYQGRGYTF.

The chain joins TRBV5-1 to TRBJ2-7, with 8 bases aligning to TRBD1. This CDR3 spans 16 amino acids. The germline V gene encodes CDR1 SGHRS and CDR2 YFSETQ. V lost 0 bases, J lost 4 bases, and 9 bases stayed unmatched. CDR3: CASSLEPGGPFYEQYF. CDR3 nucleotide sequence: TGCGCCAGCAGCTTGGAGCCAGGGGGCCCCTTTTACGAGCAGTACTTC.

This clone was found once. This same CDR3 is encoded by further DNA sequences in the sample. The chain combines TRBV5-1 with TRBJ1-2; TRBD1 agrees at 7 bases. Germline V gene lookup returns CDR1 SGHRS and CDR2 YFSETQ. V lost 3 bases, J lost 2 bases, and 7 bases stayed unmatched. The CDR3 loop spans 15 amino acids. The CDR3: CASSSTGAPNYGYTF. CDR3 nucleotides: TGCGCCAGCAGCTCAACAGGGGCGCCCAACTATGGCTACACCTTC. The full variable domain, rest sourced from reference TRBV5-1 and TRBJ1-2, is KAGVTQTPRYLIKTRGQQVTLSCSPISGHRSVSWYQQTPGQGLQFLFEYFSETQRNKGNFPGRFSGRQFSNSRSEMNVSTLELGDSALYLCASSSTGAPNYGYTFGSGTRLTVV.

The V call is TRBV19, the J call TRBJ1-2; no definite D call. The V end was cut by 5 bases, the J end by 2 bases, with 15 bases between. This CDR3 has 15 residues. CDR1 LNHDA and CDR2 SQIVND come from the germline V gene (reference sequence). The CDR3 reads CASSPNLAVNYGYTF. The CDR3 DNA follows: TGTGCCAGTAGTCCTAATCTCGCGGTCAACTATGGCTACACCTTC.

This chain connects TRBV5-1 to TRBJ1-1; possibly TRBD1 for D (6 bases). This CDR3 contains 16 residues. Germline V gene lookup returns CDR1 SGHRS and CDR2 YFSETQ. V gave up 1 base and J gave up 1 base, with 14 bases separating them. This CDR3 is CASSLRPQGGNTEAFF. CDR3 DNA sequence: TGCGCCAGCAGCTTGCGCCCACAGGGTGGGAACACTGAAGCTTTCTTT. The full variable domain, with the rest looked up from reference TRBV5-1 and TRBJ1-1, is KAGVTQTPRYLIKTRGQQVTLSCSPISGHRSVSWYQQTPGQGLQFLFEYFSETQRNKGNFPGRFSGRQFSNSRSEMNVSTLELGDSALYLCASSLRPQGGNTEAFFGQGTRLTVV.

V is TRBV6-5 and J is TRBJ1-5, with D perhaps matching TRBD1 (6 bases). The germline V gene has CDR1 MNHEY and CDR2 SVGAGI. The CDR3 extends over 14 amino acids. The V end lost 7 bases, the J end lost 1 base, and 11 bases lay between the germline ends. The CDR3: CASNREWSNQPQHF. In DNA form, the CDR3 reads TGTGCCAGCAACAGGGAGTGGAGCAATCAGCCCCAGCATTTT.

This clone was counted only a few times. The rearrangement links TRBV15 to TRBJ2-5, with TRBD2 as a possible D gene (6 bases). CDR1 and CDR2 (germline): LNHNV, YYDKDF (reference sequence). CDR3 length: 15 amino acids. Trimming shortened V by 0 bases and J by 3 bases, and 11 bases separated the two germline ends. As DNA, the CDR3 is TGTGCCACCAGCAGAGATGCGGGATTCGAAGAGACCCAGTACTTC. Translated: CATSRDAGFEETQYF.

This chain uses TRBV28 with TRBJ1-1; 7 bases agree with TRBD1. With V trimmed by 6 bases and J by 2 bases, 6 bases remained unmatched. CDR1 is MDHEN, CDR2 SYDVKM, per germline. The CDR3 has 14 residues. The chain's CDR3 is CASRAGQKNTEAFF. The DNA for the CDR3 is TGTGCCAGCAGAGCGGGACAGAAAAACACTGAAGCTTTCTTT.

The chain uses TRBV29-1 and TRBJ1-1, with D possibly being TRBD1 (6 bases). Germline values: CDR1 SQVTM, CDR2 ANQGSEA. V was pared by 7 bases and J by 4 bases, with 16 bases between. The CDR3 extends over 13 amino acids. CDR3 DNA sequence: TGCAGCGCCGCGACAGGTAAGGGCACTGAAGCTTTCTTT. It codes for CSAATGKGTEAFF.

J is TRBJ2-5 and V is TRBV27, with D unclear. The CDR3 runs 13 residues. Trimming removed 6 bases from V and 5 bases from J, with 13 bases in between. CDR1 is MNHEY and CDR2 is SMNVEV in the germline V gene (reference sequence). The CDR3 sequence: CASSFAVRETQYF. CDR3 DNA: TGTGCCAGCAGCTTCGCGGTCCGGGAGACCCAGTACTTC.

This chain connects TRBV7-2 to TRBJ2-7, with D possibly TRBD2 on 5 matching bases. Germline V gives CDR1 SGHTA, CDR2 FQGNSA. The CDR3 has 14 residues. The V end lost 4 bases, the J end lost 4 bases, and 14 bases lay between the germline ends. CDR3 in amino acids: CASSSARAYYEQYF. The CDR3 DNA reads as TGTGCCAGCAGCTCAGCGCGGGCCTATTACGAGCAGTACTTC.

The CDR3 is CASSYSGGGDTQYF. CDR3 nucleotides: TGTGCCAGCAGCTATAGCGGAGGGGGGGATACGCAGTATTTT. The chain has TRBV7-9 and TRBJ2-3; either TRBD1 or TRBD2 may fit D (6 bases each). The CDR3 contains 14 residues. Germline CDR1 and CDR2: SEHNR and FQNEAQ (reference sequence). V lost 4 bases and J 6 bases, leaving 14 bases between the germline ends.